The T cell receptor (beta chain) described here comes from a study of T-cell reconstitution after alpha-beta-depleted transplantation in children. Researchers prepared the TCRbeta library using unique molecular identifiers, the study reports. TCRdb processed the PCR reads anew with MiXCR; each CDR3 protein has one entry. The sample lists 500,000 or so distinct CDR3 sequences, approximately 32% seen once, with more than 2% in the top ten. Per germline, CDR1 MNHEY and CDR2 SVGEGT. This CDR3 region has 20 residues. The ends were cut back, 6 bases at V and 2 bases at J, with 31 bases in the middle. The receptor was derived from a human donor who donated a stem cell graft to a child with aplastic anemia. The V and J genes are TRBV6-2 or TRBV6-3 and TRBJ1-2; D perhaps matches TRBD1 (6 bases). Material: PBMCs from the stem cell graft donor, obtained from the stem cell graft. The CDR3 sequence: CASSPLGQPLPRRHNYGYTF. DNA for the CDR3: TGTGCCAGCAGCCCTCTAGGACAGCCCCTACCTAGACGACACAACTATGGCTACACCTTC.